The present entry profiles one T cell receptor beta chain with its context. The data stem from a study of shared clonotypes between healthy human individuals. Some clones are missing from TCRdb's copy, which holds only in-frame ones; the method was immunoSEQ multiplex PCR. The sample records 2,500,000 or so clones, approximately 93% being singletons. The CDR3 has 16 residues. Input material: naive CD4+ T cells from PBMCs. Described subset: CD45RA+ positively selected. The chain couples TRBV1 to TRBJ2-2; no check of the table's D call, TRBD2, against the DNA was made. TRBV1 is designated a pseudogene. This receptor was identified in a man aged 18 to 30 in good health. Some clones in this sample may be carry-over from other donors' samples. For the CDR3, the DNA is TGCACCAAGCTAGTTCACATTAGTCGGAACACCGGGGAGCTGTTTTTT. Protein sequence: CTKLVHISRNTGELFF.